The entry below describes one TCR beta chain. Antigen unknown. This CDR3 comprises 16 residues. V lost 6 bases to trimming and J lost 3 bases, with 18 bases between them. This sample is part of a study of T cell repertoires in cytomegalovirus infection. Study background: In the study, CMV epitopes included recently identified HLA-C-restricted and well-studied HLA-B-restricted ones. Carrying CMV and the relevant HLA type showed in public TCR beta signatures. Study outcomes and limitations: The ex vivo response showed dominance by HLA-C-restricted CMV-specific TCR beta clonotypes. Summed public TCR beta family frequency identified CMV carriers bearing the relevant HLA.

TCRdb re-called the reads through MiXCR, storing one row per CDR3 protein. This sample has around 310,000 distinct CDR3 sequences, with 25% to 30% found just once. Sequenced here: cultured PBMCs, sampled from culture after CMV antigen stimulation. The chain uses TRBV12-3 or TRBV12-4 and TRBJ1-5, with D tentatively TRBD1 (5 bases). The source is a human donor in good health (CMV status not recorded). Some clones in this sample may be carry-over from other donors' samples. The CDR3 nucleotides read TGTGCCAGCAGCCCCCCGGGGCAGGTCTTCAATCAGCCCCAGCATTTT. Protein product: CASSPPGQVFNQPQHF.